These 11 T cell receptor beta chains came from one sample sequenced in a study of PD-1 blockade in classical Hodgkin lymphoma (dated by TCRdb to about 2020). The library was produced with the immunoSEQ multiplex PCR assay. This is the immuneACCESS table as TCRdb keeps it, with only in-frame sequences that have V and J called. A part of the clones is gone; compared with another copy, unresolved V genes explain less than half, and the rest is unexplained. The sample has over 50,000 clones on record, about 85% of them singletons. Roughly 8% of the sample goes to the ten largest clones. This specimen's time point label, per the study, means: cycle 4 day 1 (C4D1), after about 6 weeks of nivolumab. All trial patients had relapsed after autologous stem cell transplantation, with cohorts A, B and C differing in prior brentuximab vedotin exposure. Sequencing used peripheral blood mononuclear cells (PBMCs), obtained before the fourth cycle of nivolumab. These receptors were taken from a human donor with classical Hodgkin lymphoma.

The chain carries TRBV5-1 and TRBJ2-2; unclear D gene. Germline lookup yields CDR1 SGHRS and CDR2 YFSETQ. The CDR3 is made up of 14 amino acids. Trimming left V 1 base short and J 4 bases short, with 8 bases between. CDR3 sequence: CASSLRGSTGELFF. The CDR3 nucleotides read TGCGCCAGCAGCTTGCGTGGAAGCACCGGGGAGCTGTTTTTT.

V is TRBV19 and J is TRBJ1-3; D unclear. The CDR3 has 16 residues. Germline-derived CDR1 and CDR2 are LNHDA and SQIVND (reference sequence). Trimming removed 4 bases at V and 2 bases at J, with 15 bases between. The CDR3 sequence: CASSTALLTTGNTIYF. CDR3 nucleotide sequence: TGTGCCAGTAGTACGGCCCTTCTGACAACTGGAAACACCATATATTTT.

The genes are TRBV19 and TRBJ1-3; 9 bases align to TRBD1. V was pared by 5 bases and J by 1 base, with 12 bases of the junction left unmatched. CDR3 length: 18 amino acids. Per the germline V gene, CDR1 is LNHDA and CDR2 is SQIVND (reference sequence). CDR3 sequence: CASSHSGTGRISGNTIYF. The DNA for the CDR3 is TGTGCCAGTAGTCATTCCGGGACAGGGCGTATTTCTGGAAACACCATATATTTT.

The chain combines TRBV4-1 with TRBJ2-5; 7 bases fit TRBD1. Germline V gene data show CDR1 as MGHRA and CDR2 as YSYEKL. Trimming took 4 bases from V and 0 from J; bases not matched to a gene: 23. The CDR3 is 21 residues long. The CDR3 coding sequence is TGCGCCAGCAGCCCCCGACTCGTTACAGGGGCCGCCGATTCGTACCAAGAGACCCAGTACTTC. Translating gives CASSPRLVTGAADSYQETQYF.

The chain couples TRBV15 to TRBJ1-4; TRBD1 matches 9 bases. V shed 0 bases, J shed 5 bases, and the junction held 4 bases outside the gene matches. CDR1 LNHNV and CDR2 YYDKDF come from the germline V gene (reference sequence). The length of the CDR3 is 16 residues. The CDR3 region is CATSRDRDRVNEKLFF. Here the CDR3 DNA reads TGTGCCACCAGCAGAGATCGGGACAGGGTAAATGAAAAACTGTTTTTT. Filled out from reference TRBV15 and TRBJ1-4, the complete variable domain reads DAMVIQNPRYQVTQFGKPVTLSCSQTLNHNVMYWYQQKSSQAPKLLFHYYDKDFNNEADTPDNFQSRRPNTSFCFLDIRSPGLGDTAMYLCATSRDRDRVNEKLFFGSGTQLSVL.

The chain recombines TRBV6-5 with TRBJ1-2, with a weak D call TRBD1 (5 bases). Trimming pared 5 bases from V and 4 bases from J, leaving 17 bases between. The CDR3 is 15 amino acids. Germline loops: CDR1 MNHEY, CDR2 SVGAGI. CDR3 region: CASSRLGADAYGYTF. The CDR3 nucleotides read TGTGCCAGCAGTCGCCTCGGGGCGGATGCCTATGGCTACACCTTC.

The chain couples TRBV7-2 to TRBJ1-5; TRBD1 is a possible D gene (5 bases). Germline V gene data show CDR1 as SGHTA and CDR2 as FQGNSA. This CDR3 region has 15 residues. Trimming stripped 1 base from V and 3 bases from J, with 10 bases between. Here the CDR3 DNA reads TGTGCCAGCAGCTTAGTAAGGGGTTTCAATCAGCCCCAGCATTTT. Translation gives CASSLVRGFNQPQHF.

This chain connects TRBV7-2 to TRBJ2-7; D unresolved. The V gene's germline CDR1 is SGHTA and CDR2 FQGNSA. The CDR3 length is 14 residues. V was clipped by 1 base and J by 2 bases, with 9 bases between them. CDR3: CASSLGLPPYEQYF. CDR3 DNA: TGTGCCAGCAGCTTAGGTTTGCCCCCCTACGAGCAGTACTTC.

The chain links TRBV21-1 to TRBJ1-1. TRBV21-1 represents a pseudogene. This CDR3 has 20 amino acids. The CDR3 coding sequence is TGTGCCAGCAGCATATCCGCGGGGTTTTCAGGGGCAGGTCAACTTAATGAAGCTTTCTTT. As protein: CASSISAGFSGAGQLNEAFF.

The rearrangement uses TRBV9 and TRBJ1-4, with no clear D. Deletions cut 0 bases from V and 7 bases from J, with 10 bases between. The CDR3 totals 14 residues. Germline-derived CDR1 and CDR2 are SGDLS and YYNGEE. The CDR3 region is CASSVGGFGEKLFF. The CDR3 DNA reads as TGTGCCAGCAGCGTAGGAGGCTTTGGTGAAAAACTGTTTTTT.

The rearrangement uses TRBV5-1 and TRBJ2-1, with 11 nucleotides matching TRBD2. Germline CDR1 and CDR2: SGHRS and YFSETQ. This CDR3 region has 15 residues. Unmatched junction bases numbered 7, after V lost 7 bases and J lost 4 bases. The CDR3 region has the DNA TGCGCCAGCGGGACCCTAGCGGGGGGTTACAATGAGCAGTTCTTC. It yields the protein CASGTLAGGYNEQFF. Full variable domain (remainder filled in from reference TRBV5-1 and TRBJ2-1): KAGVTQTPRYLIKTRGQQVTLSCSPISGHRSVSWYQQTPGQGLQFLFEYFSETQRNKGNFPGRFSGRQFSNSRSEMNVSTLELGDSALYLCASGTLAGGYNEQFFGPGTRLTVL.